This entry features one T cell receptor beta chain sequence. Which antigen it targets is not known. The sequencer was a NextSeq 550. The Human TCR Profiling Kit (MiLaboratory) was used to prepare UMI-labeled 5' RACE TRB cDNA libraries. The full amount of extracted RNA was used for cDNA synthesis, and the full amount of resulting cDNA was used for PCR amplification. The libraries were made side by side, with each library going through the same number of PCR cycles. The original methods were these. With a requirement of at least two reads per UMI, MIGEC and MiXCR extracted about 50,000 +/- 10,000 unique UMI-labeled TRB cDNA molecules per library. On average, each library contained about 40,000 +/- 10,000 functional in-frame TRB CDR3 nucleotide clonotypes without stop codons. After downsampling to 5000 UMI-labeled TRB molecules per sample, diversity metrics such as normalized Shannon-Wiener and Chao1 were calculated in VDJtools. Clonotype-size-weighted physicochemical properties of the central five CDR3 residues (interaction energy, strength, volume and Kidera factor 4) were computed in VDJtools. TCRdb reprocessed the reads; each CDR3 protein sequence makes one entry, and DNA is unavailable. Here the V and J calls rest on TCRdb's processing, not on the authors' analysis. This sample's table contains fewer than 9,000 distinct CDR3 sequences. Clones ranked in the top ten supply approximately 2.2% of the sample.

The cysteine opens and the phenylalanine closes a CDR3 of 15 amino acids. The coding DNA is unavailable. In the germline V gene, CDR1 corresponds to MGHRA and CDR2 to YSYEKL. Each CD8+ T cell subset was flow-sorted in triplicate, with approximately 300,000 cells per subset placed directly into RLT lysis buffer. Naive CD8+ T cells were defined stringently as CD45RO-CCR7+CD27+CD95- to exclude memory contaminants. Using standard density gradient centrifugation, peripheral blood mononuclear cells were isolated from buffy coats. A FACSAria III was used to flow-sort naive CD8+ T cells into CXCR3-negative and CXCR3-positive populations. Total RNA was extracted from sorted cells using an RNeasy Mini Kit. This entry is derived from a study of CXCR3-negative and CXCR3-positive naive CD8 T cells (dated by TCRdb to the late 2010s). Looking at the study overall: In total, around 150 million TRB reads were obtained, or roughly 1.5 +/- 0.3 million reads per library. Data from under 12 donors, pooled across two independent experiments, went into the diversity and physicochemical repertoire analyses. The TRBV-TRBJ cluster analysis covered naive subsets from about 5 donors and memory cells from 3 donors.

Overall study outcomes, separate from this receptor: Both naive subsets had comparably high repertoire diversity, while memory CD8+ T cells had much lower repertoire diversity. Freshly isolated PBMCs were used for most assays because CXCR3 expression partially decreased after cryopreservation. Within the same donor, TRBV-TRBJ usage looked similar between naive CXCR3-negative and CXCR3-positive cells, but memory cells had distinct patterns. Compared with CXCR3-negative naive cells, CXCR3-positive naive cells had TRB CDR3s with higher hydrophobicity (lower Kidera factor 4), lower energy, and higher strength and volume indices. Because surface CD5, which has been linked to self-reactivity in mice, was comparable between naive subsets, TCR interaction strength was also inferred from TRB CDR3 physicochemical properties.

The sequencing sample was made of naive CXCR3- CD8+ T cells from blood. In the paper's terms, the cell subset or site label means: CD45RO-CCR7+CD27+CD95- naive CD8+ T cells lacking CXCR3 (TNR3-). The rearranged segments are TRBV4-1 and TRBJ1-1; TCRdb lists TRBD1, though no DNA is available to test this call. The receptor comes from a human donor in good health. Some clones in this sample may be carry-over from other donors' samples. The CDR3 loop reads CASSQDLRDNTEAFF.